Below are 24 T cell receptor beta chains sequenced from a single sample in a study of blood T cell repertoires in COVID-19. Sequencing was performed with immunoSEQ multiplex PCR; in TCRdb, only in-frame clones are kept and a portion is missing. This table has fewer than 300,000 clones, around 89% appearing once. Material for sequencing was peripheral blood. The receptor source for this set is a man between 25 and 39 years old with acute or convalescent COVID-19.

The chain combines TRBV27 with TRBJ1-1; tentative D call: TRBD1 (5 bases). The germline V and J ends were trimmed by 3 bases and 6 bases, with 11 bases remaining between them. CDR3 length: 13 amino acids. CDR1 MNHEY and CDR2 SMNVEV come from the germline V gene (reference sequence). The CDR3 region has the DNA TGTGCCAGCAGTTTGCTAGGGGCTGCTGAAGCTTTCTTT. As protein: CASSLLGAAEAFF.

This chain joins TRBV2 and TRBJ2-2; TRBD1 aligns across 7 bases. Germline CDR1 and CDR2: SNHLY and FYNNEI. This CDR3 spans 15 amino acids. V shed 5 bases and J 1 base; nucleotides not matched to a gene: 4. The CDR3 DNA reads as TGTGCCAGCAGTTTTGACAGGGTGAACACCGGGGAGCTGTTTTTT. It codes for CASSFDRVNTGELFF.

This clone has only one observation. V usage is TRBV5-1 and J usage is TRBJ1-2; D gene unclear. Deletions cut 1 base from V and 6 bases from J, with 13 bases between. Germline CDR1 is SGHRS and CDR2 is YFSETQ. CDR3 length equals 14 residues. The CDR3 DNA reads as TGCGCCAGCAGCTTGCATGAGGGAATCAATGGCTACACCTTC. Translating gives CASSLHEGINGYTF.

V gene TRBV6-5 combines with J gene TRBJ1-6; tentatively, D is TRBD1 (5 bases). Germline CDR1 and CDR2: MNHEY and SVGAGI. The CDR3 extends over 14 amino acids. The V end lost 6 bases, the J end lost 7 bases, and 13 bases lay between the germline ends. CDR3 amino acids: CASRGVQINSPLHF. The DNA of the CDR3 is TGTGCCAGCAGAGGGGTCCAGATCAATTCACCCCTCCACTTT.

The V call is TRBV18, the J call TRBJ1-5; D possibly corresponds to TRBD1 (6 bases). Per germline, CDR1 KGHSH and CDR2 LQKENI. The germline V and J ends were trimmed by 3 bases and 11 bases, with 20 bases remaining between them. The CDR3 is made up of 15 amino acids. The CDR3 spells CASSPSTGPISTQHF. The DNA of the CDR3 is TGTGCCAGCTCACCGTCGACAGGTCCTATCAGCACCCAGCATTTT.

The chain employs TRBV20-1 and TRBJ1-1, with D uncertain. The CDR3 length is 12 residues. Per germline, CDR1 DFQATT and CDR2 SNEGSKA (reference sequence). V was cut by 3 bases and J by 5 bases, with 10 bases left in between. CDR3 coding DNA: TGCAGTGCTAGTAATGGGAGAACTGAAGCTTTCTTT. The encoded protein is CSASNGRTEAFF.

The rearrangement uses TRBV30 and TRBJ1-5; TRBD1 matches 9 bases. Germline CDR1 reads GTSNPN; CDR2 reads SVGIG (reference sequence). The trim removed 7 bases at V and 2 bases at J, leaving 3 bases unmatched. There are 13 residues in the CDR3. The chain's CDR3 is CALTGGGNQPQHF. The CDR3 DNA reads as TGTGCCTTGACAGGGGGTGGCAATCAGCCCCAGCATTTT.

This clone was detected only a few times. The chain uses TRBV7-2 and TRBJ2-1, with D unresolved. This CDR3 comprises 15 residues. V lost 4 bases to trimming and J lost 7 bases, with 17 bases between them. Germline CDR1 is SGHTA and CDR2 is FQGNSA. This CDR3 reads CASSSLFSRRNEQFF. CDR3 DNA sequence: TGTGCCAGCAGCTCCCTTTTTAGCAGAAGAAATGAGCAGTTCTTC.

On this clone itself: This sample includes further DNA sequences coding for the same CDR3. The chain's CDR3 is CASSFRGRAYEQYF. The CDR3 DNA sequence: TGTGCCAGCAGCTTCAGGGGGCGGGCGTACGAGCAGTACTTC. The chain combines TRBV5-4 with TRBJ2-7, with 8 bases fitting TRBD1. CDR3 length: 14 residues. The J segment lost 4 bases and the V segment lost 2 bases, leaving 5 bases of the junction unmatched. Germline-derived CDR1 and CDR2 are SGHNT and YYREEE (reference sequence).

V and J are TRBV3-1 (or the pseudogene TRBV3-2) and TRBJ2-1; TRBD2 might be the D (6 bases). Trimming shortened V by 1 base and J by 7 bases, and 11 bases separated the two germline ends. CDR3 size: 14 residues. Per the germline V gene, CDR1 is LGHDT and CDR2 is YNNKEL (reference sequence). The CDR3 protein is CASSQVGSLNEQFF. The DNA for the CDR3 is TGTGCCAGCAGCCAAGTCGGGAGTTTAAATGAGCAGTTCTTC.

The chain joins TRBV5-1 to TRBJ1-2; TRBD1 might be the D (6 bases). Germline-derived CDR1 and CDR2 are SGHRS and YFSETQ. This CDR3 comprises 18 residues. Trimming removed 3 bases at V and 4 bases at J, with 25 bases between. The CDR3 region is CASSSIGWAAQGIYGYTF. The CDR3 nucleotides read TGCGCCAGCAGCTCGATTGGGTGGGCGGCCCAGGGGATCTATGGCTACACCTTC.

CDR3 DNA sequence: TGTGCCAGCGGGGGGGGGTATTCTGGAAACACCATATATTTT. This gives the protein CASGGGYSGNTIYF. The chain uses TRBV6-6 and TRBJ1-3, with a weak D call TRBD1 (5 bases). The germline V and J ends were trimmed by 8 bases and 1 base, with 12 bases remaining between them. The germline CDR1 and CDR2 sequences are MNHNY and SVGAGI (reference sequence). The length of the CDR3 is 14 residues.

The chain has TRBV3-1 (or the pseudogene TRBV3-2) and TRBJ1-2; D gene uncertain. Trimming took 0 bases from V and 4 from J, leaving 3 bases between them. CDR3 length: 12 amino acids. Looked up from germline, CDR1 is LGHDT and CDR2 is YNNKEL (reference sequence). As DNA, the CDR3 is TGTGCCAGCAGCCAAGATCGCTATGGCTACACCTTC. Encoded protein: CASSQDRYGYTF.

The table lists this clone with a few counts. The chain recombines TRBV4-1 with TRBJ1-5; TRBD1 aligns across 7 bases. The V segment lost 2 bases and the J segment 5 bases; nucleotides outside the gene matches: 3. The germline V gene encodes CDR1 MGHRA and CDR2 YSYEKL. The CDR3 has 14 residues. In DNA, the CDR3 is TGCGCCAGCAGCCAACAAACAGGGGATCAGCCCCAGCATTTT. Protein sequence: CASSQQTGDQPQHF.

This sequence joins TRBV3-1 (or the pseudogene TRBV3-2) and TRBJ1-1; unclear D gene. Germline V lookup: CDR1 LGHDT, CDR2 YNNKEL (reference sequence). Trimming took 1 base from V and 2 from J, leaving 5 bases between them. The CDR3 is made up of 13 amino acids. The CDR3 DNA reads as TGTGCCAGCAGCCAAGTAGAAAACACTGAAGCTTTCTTT. Translated: CASSQVENTEAFF.

This clone occurred many times. This chain joins TRBV11-2 and TRBJ1-2; possible D gene TRBD1, 6 bases. Per germline, CDR1 SGHAT and CDR2 FQNNGV. This CDR3 is 11 amino acids long. Deletions cut 5 bases from V and 7 bases from J, with 8 bases between. CDR3 sequence: CASSGGPGYTF. CDR3 coding DNA: TGTGCCAGCAGCGGGGGCCCTGGCTACACCTTC.

The CDR3 loop is CATSRDQNTEAFF. For the CDR3, the DNA is TGTGCCACCAGCAGAGATCAGAACACTGAAGCTTTCTTT. The V and J genes are TRBV15 and TRBJ1-1; no definite D call. Germline CDR1 and CDR2: LNHNV and YYDKDF (reference sequence). This CDR3 has 13 residues. V was trimmed by 0 bases and J by 1 base, leaving 3 bases between them. The full variable domain, rest sourced from reference TRBV15 and TRBJ1-1, is DAMVIQNPRYQVTQFGKPVTLSCSQTLNHNVMYWYQQKSSQAPKLLFHYYDKDFNNEADTPDNFQSRRPNTSFCFLDIRSPGLGDTAMYLCATSRDQNTEAFFGQGTRLTVV.

The chain has TRBV12-3 or TRBV12-4 and TRBJ1-2, with D possibly being TRBD1 (5 bases). The V and J ends lost 11 bases and 5 bases respectively, with 18 bases between them. The CDR3 totals 13 residues. CDR3 loop: CAAAGPARYGYTF. CDR3 nucleotides: TGTGCCGCGGCAGGGCCCGCGAGATATGGCTACACCTTC.

This clone was counted once. This chain connects TRBV28 to TRBJ1-1, with unresolved D. The CDR3 contains 12 residues. CDR1 MDHEN and CDR2 SYDVKM come from the germline V gene. Trimming stripped 2 bases from V and 4 bases from J, with 5 bases between. In DNA form, the CDR3 reads TGTGCCAGCAGTTTACCGGTCACTGAAGCTTTCTTT. Translation gives CASSLPVTEAFF.

The chain joins TRBV28 to TRBJ1-1, with D perhaps TRBD1 (5 bases). V was pared by 8 bases and J by 4 bases, with 14 bases between. This CDR3 comprises 13 residues. Looked up from germline, CDR1 is MDHEN and CDR2 is SYDVKM. In nucleotides, the CDR3 is TGTGCCAGCGGACATGGGATCGGCACTGAAGCTTTCTTT. Its protein is CASGHGIGTEAFF.

The rearrangement links TRBV6-6 to TRBJ2-5; D might be TRBD1 (6 bases). Trimming cost V 7 bases and J 5 bases, with 14 bases left between them. The length of the CDR3 is 13 residues. Per germline, CDR1 MNHNY and CDR2 SVGAGI (reference sequence). CDR3 protein: CASTPRGGETQYF. In nucleotides, the CDR3 is TGTGCCAGCACCCCGAGAGGGGGTGAGACCCAGTACTTC.

The CDR3: CAIRGTIKETQYF. The CDR3, as DNA: TGTGCCATCAGGGGGACAATTAAAGAGACCCAGTACTTC. The rearrangement links TRBV10-3 to TRBJ2-5, with D perhaps TRBD1 (6 bases). Germline lookup yields CDR1 ENHRY and CDR2 SYGVKD. The V end was cut by 6 bases, the J end by 3 bases, with 11 bases between. This CDR3 comprises 13 residues.

The chain employs TRBV9 and TRBJ1-4; TRBD1 matches 12 bases. Trimming at V came to 4 bases and at J to 17 bases, leaving 6 bases not matched to a gene. The CDR3 has 12 residues. Germline V gene lookup returns CDR1 SGDLS and CDR2 YYNGEE. CDR3 nucleotide sequence: TGTGCCAGCAGCAGGGACAGGGGGCCCCTCTTTTTT. Encoded protein: CASSRDRGPLFF.

This clone was counted once. The chain links TRBV4-1 to TRBJ2-2, with 12 positions matching TRBD1. Germline V gene data show CDR1 as MGHRA and CDR2 as YSYEKL. The CDR3 is 18 amino acids. J was trimmed by 7 bases and V by 1 base; bases with no gene match: 10. The CDR3 bases are TGCGCCAGCAGCCAAGTGGAGTTGGGACAGGGGGCAGTCGGGGAGCTGTTTTTT. It encodes CASSQVELGQGAVGELFF.